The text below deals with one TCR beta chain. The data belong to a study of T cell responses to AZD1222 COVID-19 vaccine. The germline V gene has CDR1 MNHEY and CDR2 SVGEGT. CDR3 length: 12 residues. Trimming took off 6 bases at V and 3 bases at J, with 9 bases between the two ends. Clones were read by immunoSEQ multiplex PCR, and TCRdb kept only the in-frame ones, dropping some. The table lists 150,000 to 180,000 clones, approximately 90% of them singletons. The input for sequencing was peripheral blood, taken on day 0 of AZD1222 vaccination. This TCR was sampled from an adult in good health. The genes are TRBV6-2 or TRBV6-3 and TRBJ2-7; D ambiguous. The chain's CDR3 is CASSQQLYEQYF. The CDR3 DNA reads TGTGCCAGCAGCCAACAGCTCTACGAGCAGTACTTC.